This T cell receptor (beta chain) was sequenced during a study of T cell responses to AZD1222 COVID-19 vaccine. Study-wide results and caveats: It was only after the peak T cell response that any repertoires were sampled. The study found Spike-specific TCR breadth and depth rose after two AZD1222 doses. The study reported that nearly half of spike-specific TCRs target unmutated variant regions.

A remark on this clone: Its target is not known.

The data were produced by immunoSEQ multiplex PCR, yet TCRdb's version contains in-frame clones alone and is incomplete. The sample records roughly 120,000 clones, roughly 90% being singletons. The CDR3 consists of 16 residues. V lost 4 bases and J lost 8, with 21 bases in between. Germline CDR1 is PRHDT and CDR2 is FYEKMQ (reference sequence). This chain joins TRBV13 and TRBJ2-1; no clear D gene. The clonotype comes from an adult in good health. The source was peripheral blood, collected on day 0 of AZD1222 vaccination. CDR3 nucleotides: TGTGCCAGCAGCTCCCCAGACCCTCTAATACAATATGAGCAGTTCTTC. Translation: CASSSPDPLIQYEQFF.